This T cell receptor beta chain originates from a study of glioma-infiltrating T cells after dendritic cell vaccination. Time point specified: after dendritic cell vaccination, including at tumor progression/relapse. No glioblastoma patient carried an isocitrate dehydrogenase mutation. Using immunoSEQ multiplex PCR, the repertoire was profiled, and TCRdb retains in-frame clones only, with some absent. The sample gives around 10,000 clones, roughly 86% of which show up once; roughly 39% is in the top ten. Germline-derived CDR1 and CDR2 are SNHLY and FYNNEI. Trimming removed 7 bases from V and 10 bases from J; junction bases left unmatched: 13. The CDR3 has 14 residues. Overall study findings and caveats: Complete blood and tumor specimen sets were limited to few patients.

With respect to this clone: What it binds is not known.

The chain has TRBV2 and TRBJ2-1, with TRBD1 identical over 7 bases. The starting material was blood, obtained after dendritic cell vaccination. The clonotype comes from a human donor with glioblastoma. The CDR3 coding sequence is TGTGCCAGCACTAGAAGGGACAGATCCATGGAGCAGTTCTTC. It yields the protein CASTRRDRSMEQFF.